One and the same sample provided the 6 T cell receptor beta chains below, sequenced in a study of response to subunit inactivated influenza vaccine. From the RT-PCR reads, TCRdb called clonotypes with MiXCR, one entry per CDR3 protein. The sample has under 950,000 distinct CDR3 sequences, about 20% seen once. Sequenced here: PBMCs from blood, sampled 4 to 6 days after vaccination. These receptor sequences come from a man aged 50 to 59 who received an inactivated influenza vaccine.

The V gene is TRBV6-1, the J gene TRBJ1-1; the D is unclear. Per the germline V gene, CDR1 is MNHNS and CDR2 is SASEGT. Trimming cost V 5 bases and J 4 bases, with 11 bases left between them. This CDR3 is built from 13 residues. CDR3 DNA: TGTGCCAGCAGTCGTACCTGGGGCACTGAAGCTTTCTTT. Translated, it gives CASSRTWGTEAFF.

This clonotype was detected once. The CDR3 sequence: CSGQDYNSPLHF. CDR3 nucleotide sequence: TGCAGTGGGCAGGACTACAATTCACCCCTCCACTTT. V is TRBV20-1 and J is TRBJ1-6; D is ambiguous. The CDR3 is 12 amino acids. The germline CDR1 and CDR2 sequences are DFQATT and SNEGSKA (reference sequence). V lost 7 bases to trimming and J lost 7 bases, with 11 bases between them.

The chain couples TRBV2 to TRBJ2-7, with 7 bases matching TRBD1. Germline-derived CDR1 and CDR2 are SNHLY and FYNNEI. The CDR3 totals 14 residues. Trimming at V came to 11 bases and at J to 2 bases, leaving 12 bases not matched to a gene. The CDR3 nucleotides are TGTGCCGGGTCGAGACAGGGATCACCCTACGAGCAGTACTTC. Amino acid sequence: CAGSRQGSPYEQYF.

This clonotype was counted between two and nine times. V and J are TRBV9 and TRBJ2-7; the match to TRBD1 covers 9 bases. From germline, CDR1 is SGDLS and CDR2 YYNGEE. The CDR3 loop spans 16 amino acids. Germline trimming cut 1 base from V and 3 bases from J; bases unmatched to any gene: 8. The CDR3 sequence: CASSVSIRDRVYEQYF. The CDR3 DNA is TGTGCCAGCAGCGTATCCATCCGGGACAGGGTCTACGAGCAGTACTTC.

The CDR3 DNA sequence: TGTGCCAGCAGTTACTGGGACAGACGCTACAATGAGCAGTTCTTC. Protein: CASSYWDRRYNEQFF. The chain links TRBV6-5 to TRBJ2-1; 7 bases map to TRBD1. The V and J ends lost 1 base and 3 bases, in that order; junction bases with no gene match: 3. CDR1 is MNHEY and CDR2 is SVGAGI in the germline V gene. CDR3 length: 15 amino acids.

This clonotype was seen repeatedly, ten times or more. V gene TRBV12-3 or TRBV12-4 combines with J gene TRBJ2-5; the match to TRBD2 covers 8 bases. Trimming at V came to 4 bases and at J to 10 bases, leaving 14 bases not matched to a gene. This CDR3 has 15 residues. The CDR3 is CASSSSGTRRRIQYF. CDR3 in DNA: TGTGCCAGCAGTTCCTCCGGGACTAGAAGGCGGATCCAGTACTTC.